This is a list of T cell receptor beta chains from one sample in a study of T cell repertoires in aging, cancer and after chemotherapy. Each CDR3 protein is one row after TCRdb ran MiXCR on the multiplex PCR reads. The profile shows over 6,500 distinct CDR3 sequences, 53% of them singletons. Sequenced input: blood. The origin of the receptors is a human donor with a solid tumor. CDR3s include the opening cysteine and the closing phenylalanine or tryptophan. Fields, in order: V gene, J gene, clone size, D gene, CDR3 protein, CDR3 DNA. A D gene is named only where the DNA matches it firmly. Clone size, where shown, is once, few, many, or a class for clones that have expanded.

TRBV7-6	TRBJ2-3	.	TRBD2	CASSPSLAGDGVDTQYF	TGTGCCAGCAGCCCGTCCCTAGCGGGAGATGGGGTAGATACGCAGTATTTT
TRBV6-5	TRBJ2-7	.	TRBD2	CASIRTSEYSYEQYF	TGTGCCAGCATTAGGACTAGCGAATACTCCTACGAGCAGTACTTC
TRBV5-1	TRBJ1-6	.	TRBD1	CASTTGTGSAALHF	TGCGCCAGCACAACCGGGACAGGGAGCGCGGCCCTCCACTTT
TRBV7-2	TRBJ2-1	once	.	CASSSPVYNEQFF	TGTGCCAGCAGCTCGCCAGTATACAATGAGCAGTTCTTC
TRBV20-1	TRBJ2-1	.	TRBD2	CSAPPRTSGSAVGEQFF	TGCAGTGCCCCTCCGAGGACTAGCGGGAGTGCGGTGGGAGAGCAGTTCTTC
TRBV20-1	TRBJ2-1	.	.	CSARDLGDPEQFF	TGCAGTGCTAGAGACCTCGGGGATCCCGAGCAGTTCTTC
TRBV27	TRBJ1-1	few	TRBD1	CASSLSGGLNTEAFF	TGTGCCAGCAGTTTATCAGGGGGCTTGAACACTGAAGCTTTCTTT
TRBV7-3	TRBJ2-2	.	.	CASSPTSSRNTGELFF	TGTGCCAGCAGTCCTACTAGCAGCAGAAACACCGGGGAGCTGTTTTTT
TRBV6-6	TRBJ1-2	.	TRBD1	CASSRDRDYGYTF	TGTGCCAGCAGCCGGGACAGGGACTATGGCTACACCTTC
TRBV4-1	TRBJ1-1	once	.	CASRRHEALNTEAFF	TGCGCCAGCAGGAGGCATGAGGCTTTGAACACTGAAGCTTTCTTT
TRBV7-9	TRBJ2-1	.	.	CASSSPDLISYNEQFF	TGTGCCAGCAGCTCACCGGACTTGATCTCCTACAATGAGCAGTTCTTC
TRBV30	TRBJ2-5	.	TRBD1	CAWVGQANQETQYF	TGTGCCTGGGTCGGACAGGCAAACCAAGAGACCCAGTACTTC
TRBV7-9	TRBJ2-5	.	.	CASSLVRRERETQYF	TGTGCCAGCAGCTTAGTGCGGAGGGAACGGGAGACCCAGTACTTC
TRBV28	TRBJ1-2	few	TRBD1	CASTTGQGVSGYTF	TGTGCCAGCACCACGGGACAGGGAGTCTCTGGCTACACCTTC